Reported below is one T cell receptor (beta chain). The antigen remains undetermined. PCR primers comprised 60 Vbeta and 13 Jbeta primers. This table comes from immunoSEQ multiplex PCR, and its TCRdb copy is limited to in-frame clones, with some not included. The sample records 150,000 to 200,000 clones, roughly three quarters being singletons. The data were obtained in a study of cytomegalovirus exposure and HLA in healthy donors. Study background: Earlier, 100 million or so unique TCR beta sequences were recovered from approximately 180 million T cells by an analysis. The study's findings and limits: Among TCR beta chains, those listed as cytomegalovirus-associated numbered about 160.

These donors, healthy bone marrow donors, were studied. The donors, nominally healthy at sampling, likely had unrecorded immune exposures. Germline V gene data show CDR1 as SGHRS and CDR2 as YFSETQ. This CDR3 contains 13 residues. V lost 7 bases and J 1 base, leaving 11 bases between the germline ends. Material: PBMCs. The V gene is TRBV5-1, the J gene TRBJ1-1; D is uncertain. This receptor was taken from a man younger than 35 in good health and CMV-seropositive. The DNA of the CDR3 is TGCGCCAGCCGAACGGCAGGGAACACTGAAGCTTTCTTT. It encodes CASRTAGNTEAFF. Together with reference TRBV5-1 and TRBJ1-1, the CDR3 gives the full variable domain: KAGVTQTPRYLIKTRGQQVTLSCSPISGHRSVSWYQQTPGQGLQFLFEYFSETQRNKGNFPGRFSGRQFSNSRSEMNVSTLELGDSALYLCASRTAGNTEAFFGQGTRLTVV.